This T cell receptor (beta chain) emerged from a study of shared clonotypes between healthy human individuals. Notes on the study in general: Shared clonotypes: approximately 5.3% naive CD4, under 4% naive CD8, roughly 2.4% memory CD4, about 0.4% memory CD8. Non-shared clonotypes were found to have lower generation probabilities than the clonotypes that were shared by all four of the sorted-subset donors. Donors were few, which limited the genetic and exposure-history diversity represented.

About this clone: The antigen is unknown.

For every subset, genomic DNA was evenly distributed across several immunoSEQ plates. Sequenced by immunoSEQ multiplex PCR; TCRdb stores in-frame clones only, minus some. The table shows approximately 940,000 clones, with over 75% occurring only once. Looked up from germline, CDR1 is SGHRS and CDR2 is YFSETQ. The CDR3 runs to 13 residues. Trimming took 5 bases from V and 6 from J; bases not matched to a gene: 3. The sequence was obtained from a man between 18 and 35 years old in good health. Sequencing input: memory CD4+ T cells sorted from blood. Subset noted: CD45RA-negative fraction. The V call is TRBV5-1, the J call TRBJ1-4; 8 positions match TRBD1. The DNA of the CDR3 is TGCGCCAGCAGGGACAGGGAGGATGAAAAACTGTTTTTT. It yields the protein CASRDREDEKLFF.